This TCR beta chain stems from a study of molecular identifiers for immune sequencing clone quantification. Study overall: Four of five RNA aliquots from roughly 21,000 or 96,000 naive CD8 T cells were sequenced.

The junction had 8 bases not matched to a gene; V was cut back by 10 bases and J by 3 bases. This CDR3 contains 15 residues. The germline V gene encodes CDR1 ENHRY and CDR2 SYGVKD. From the PCR reads, TCRdb called clonotypes with MiXCR, one entry per CDR3 protein. The repertoire has about 68,000 distinct CDR3 sequences, 18% of them found once; the top ten carry roughly 1.5%. Overall study results and limits: Under 1% of molecules in naive cells, but over 97% of effector molecules, belonged to clones above 20 RNA copies. Jurkat TCR RNA spiked in from one cell reportedly remained identifiable amid approximately 1 million naive cells.

This clonotype was found a few times. Its antigen is unknown. Sequencing was done on a sample of naive CD8+ T cells from blood, with Jurkat cell RNA spiked in. The subset was: FACS-sorted CD8+CD4-CCR7+CD45RA+ naive T cells. The J gene is TRBJ2-1, the V gene TRBV10-3; 11 bases agree with TRBD2. The TCR originated in a human donor in good health. Some libraries in this study had Jurkat cell RNA spiked in. The CDR3 nucleotides read TGTGCCACCTCAATCCTAGCGGGGGGCTACAATGAGCAGTTCTTC. Residues: CATSILAGGYNEQFF.